The 26 T cell receptor beta chains below come from one sample, sequenced in a study of tumor-infiltrating lymphocytes in primary liver carcinoma. Extraction also yielded germline DNA, while blood RNA was obtained from unsorted whole blood. Total RNA amounting to 500 ng was the source from which TCR beta cDNA was made with a constant-region primer. Libraries of TCR beta came from three nested multiplex PCR rounds with slightly modified ARM-PCR. A C-beta reverse primer was combined with TRBV1-TRBV30 forward primers in the first two PCR rounds, and each round had approximately 9 cycles. Each CDR3 protein gets one entry after TCRdb re-called the multiplex PCR reads with MiXCR. This table holds fewer than 350,000 distinct CDR3 sequences, around three fifths found once. Sequencing input: peripheral blood. The receptors derive from a man aged 40-50 years with primary liver carcinoma and hepatitis B virus infection.

In its sample, this clonotype was seen a few times. The chain couples TRBV4-2 to TRBJ1-6; D remains ambiguous. This CDR3 has 18 residues. CDR1 is LGHNA, CDR2 YNFKEQ, per germline. The germline V and J ends were trimmed by 0 bases and 0 bases, with 12 bases remaining between them. The CDR3 region is CASSQDGASSSYNSPLHF. CDR3 DNA: TGTGCCAGCAGCCAAGACGGAGCATCCAGCTCCTATAATTCACCCCTCCACTTT.

On this clonotype: An end of the junction differs from the germline gene, which may be a read error. CDR3 coding DNA: TGTGCCAGCAGTGCCGCGCAGGGGTGTAACTATGACTACACCTTC. As protein: CASSAAQGCNYDYTF. V is TRBV2 and J is TRBJ1-2, with D perhaps TRBD1 (6 bases). CDR3 size: 15 residues. From germline, CDR1 is SNHLY and CDR2 FYNNEI.

As for this clonotype: A much more abundant neighbour one base away suggests this may be a read error. J is TRBJ1-2 and V is TRBV4-2, with unresolved D. This CDR3 is built from 18 residues. Germline V gene data show CDR1 as LGHNA and CDR2 as YNFKEQ. The CDR3 sequence is CTSSQDRKGWSNNYGYTF. The CDR3, as DNA: TGTACCAGCAGCCAAGATCGGAAGGGCTGGAGCAATAACTATGGCTACACCTTC.

This clonotype showed up just once. The junction differs from germline at one of its ends, possibly a read error. The CDR3 nucleotides read TGTGCCGGCAGCTTGACTAGCGGGAGTCGAACCGGGGAGCTGTTTTTT. Translation gives CAGSLTSGSRTGELFF. This chain joins TRBV5-4 and TRBJ2-2; 12 positions match TRBD2. The germline V gene has CDR1 SGHNT and CDR2 YYREEE (reference sequence). This CDR3 contains 16 residues.

This chain connects TRBV6-1 to TRBJ1-1; the D gene is possibly TRBD1 (6 bases). Trimming removed 11 bases from V and 5 bases from J, with 15 bases in between. This CDR3 has 12 residues. Per the germline V gene, CDR1 is MNHNS and CDR2 is SASEGT. The CDR3 coding sequence is TGTGCCGGCGGCCCACAGGGAACTGAAGCTTTCTTT. Translating it yields CAGGPQGTEAFF.

Details on this clonotype: A much larger clone sits a single nucleotide away, making a read error possible. V usage is TRBV12-3 or TRBV12-4 and J usage is TRBJ1-2, with 9 bases identical to TRBD1. This CDR3 is 13 amino acids long. The ends lost 7 bases at V and 4 bases at J; junction bases unmatched: 4. In nucleotides, the CDR3 is TGTGCCAGCAATTTGGGACAGGGCTATGGCTACACCTTC. Translated, it gives CASNLGQGYGYTF.

About this clonotype itself: Compared with germline, one end of the junction differs, possibly owing to a read error. V and J are TRBV6-6 and TRBJ2-5; 7 positions match TRBD2. The CDR3 runs to 15 residues. Germline assignment: CDR1 MNHNY and CDR2 SVGAGI (reference sequence). The CDR3 reads CARSYGLVGEETQYF. DNA for the CDR3: TGTGCCAGGAGTTATGGACTAGTGGGAGAAGAGACCCAGTACTTC.

This clonotype appeared many times. V is TRBV10-3 and J is TRBJ2-1, with 7 positions matching TRBD1. The CDR3 contains 11 residues. Germline CDR1 reads ENHRY; CDR2 reads SYGVKD. J was trimmed by 11 bases and V by 7 bases; bases with no gene match: 5. The CDR3 region has the DNA TGTGCCATCACTGACAGGGACAAGCAGTTCTTC. Residues: CAITDRDKQFF.

Regarding this clonotype: A read error may be the cause here, since a much bigger clone is one base away. The conserved phenylalanine or tryptophan is not found at the CDR3 terminus, so this likely reflects a read error. The J gene is TRBJ2-2, the V gene TRBV6-5; TRBD2 might be the D (5 bases). The V gene lost 4 bases and the J gene lost 1 base, with 7 bases spanning the gap. Germline V gives CDR1 MNHEY, CDR2 SVGAGI. The CDR3 totals 14 residues. The DNA of the CDR3 is TGTGCCAGCAGTTCTGGACTGAACACCGGGGAGCTGTTTATT. Its protein is CASSSGLNTGELFI.

Points on this clonotype: At one of its ends the junction is not consistent with the germline gene, which may arise from a read error. The V gene is TRBV6-6, the J gene TRBJ2-1, with a tentative D call TRBD2 (5 bases). Germline lookup yields CDR1 MNHNY and CDR2 SVGAGI (reference sequence). The CDR3 is 16 residues long. The CDR3 bases are TGTGCCAGCAGTTACGATCCACTAGAATCTGGCAATGAGCAGTTTTTC. Residues: CASSYDPLESGNEQFF.

The chain recombines TRBV6-2 or TRBV6-3 with TRBJ2-1, with D tentatively TRBD2 (5 bases). Germline lookup yields CDR1 MNHEY and CDR2 SVGEGT. The CDR3 totals 14 residues. V gave up 10 bases and J gave up 0 bases, with 13 bases separating them. CDR3 sequence (DNA): TGTGCCATCTTCAAAGGGAGCTCCTACAATGAGCAGTTCTTC. It encodes CAIFKGSSYNEQFF.

This clonotype was counted many times. This CDR3 is CASSQEGSGIFNYNEQFF. CDR3 coding DNA: TGTGCCAGCAGCCAAGAGGGTAGCGGGATTTTTAACTACAATGAGCAGTTCTTC. This chain joins TRBV4-2 and TRBJ2-1, with 8 bases identical to TRBD2. CDR3 length: 18 residues. The junction had 10 bases not matched to a gene; V was cut back by 0 bases and J by 3 bases. CDR1 is LGHNA, CDR2 YNFKEQ, per germline.

A note on this clonotype: This may stem from a read error, because a much larger clone lies one nucleotide away. Likely a read error: the CDR3 ends without its conserved phenylalanine or tryptophan. This chain joins TRBV12-3 or TRBV12-4 and TRBJ2-5, with D perhaps matching TRBD2 (5 bases). Trimming cost V 5 bases and J 6 bases, with 10 bases left between them. CDR3 size: 12 residues. The CDR3 sequence is CASSRGSQTQYL. DNA of the CDR3: TGTGCCAGCAGTAGAGGGTCGCAGACCCAGTACTTA.

This clonotype was counted at least ten times. This CDR3 reads CASSVGLAGLYEQYF. In DNA form, the CDR3 reads TGCGCCAGCAGCGTAGGACTAGCGGGGCTCTACGAGCAGTACTTC. V is TRBV4-1 and J is TRBJ2-7; 12 nucleotides match TRBD2. Looked up from germline, CDR1 is MGHRA and CDR2 is YSYEKL. The CDR3 totals 15 residues. V lost 5 bases to trimming and J lost 3 bases; unmatched junction nucleotides: 5.

The chain uses TRBV5-5 and TRBJ2-1; D is unresolved. This CDR3 contains 15 residues. Germline lookup yields CDR1 SGHKS and CDR2 YYEKEE (reference sequence). V lost 4 bases and J 2 bases, leaving 13 bases between the germline ends. The CDR3 spells CASSLEGSPYNEQFF. CDR3 DNA: TGTGCCAGCAGCCTAGAAGGTTCACCCTACAATGAGCAGTTCTTC.

Notes on this clonotype: A junction boundary mismatches the germline segment, possibly from a read error. The chain couples TRBV4-1 to TRBJ2-5; D could derive from TRBD1 or TRBD2 (5 bases each). The germline CDR1 and CDR2 sequences are MGHRA and YSYEKL. The CDR3 consists of 15 residues. CDR3 bases: TGCGTCAGCAGGCTGTTCCCCGGGGCCGCGGAGACCCAGTACTTC. This codes for CVSRLFPGAAETQYF.

In the case of this clonotype: One base away lies a much larger clone, so this may be a sequencing read error. The chain joins TRBV4-2 to TRBJ2-4, with D possibly being TRBD1 or TRBD2 (7 bases each). CDR1 is LGHNA, CDR2 YNFKEQ, per germline. V was trimmed by 1 base and J by 3 bases, leaving 13 bases between them. The CDR3 is 16 residues long. CDR3 bases: TGTGCCAGCAGCCAAGGTGACAGGGAGGGCAAAAACATTCAGTACTTC. As protein: CASSQGDREGKNIQYF.

Details on this clonotype: The conserved phenylalanine or tryptophan is not found at the CDR3 terminus, so this likely reflects a read error. The chain employs TRBV11-2 and TRBJ2-7; 7 bases fit TRBD1. The CDR3 loop spans 16 amino acids. Germline loops: CDR1 SGHAT, CDR2 FQNNGV. The CDR3 DNA sequence: TGTGCCAGCAGCCTAGAGGGTCAGACAGGGCGGGTCGAGCAGTACCTC. It translates to CASSLEGQTGRVEQYL.

This clonotype showed up many times. V and J are TRBV4-3 and TRBJ2-5; D remains ambiguous. V lost 0 bases and J 1 base, leaving 9 bases between the germline ends. The CDR3 loop spans 15 amino acids. Germline lookup yields CDR1 LGHNA and CDR2 YSLEER. CDR3 loop: CASSQELGFQETQYF. The CDR3 DNA follows: TGCGCCAGCAGCCAAGAATTAGGGTTCCAAGAGACCCAGTACTTC.

The chain joins TRBV5-4 to TRBJ2-7; TRBD1 matches at 11 bases. V lost 6 bases and J lost 5; bases outside the gene matches: 13. Germline CDR1 is SGHNT and CDR2 is YYREEE (reference sequence). The CDR3 spans 16 residues. This CDR3 is CASNPGGTGGTDEQYF. CDR3 coding DNA: TGTGCCAGCAACCCTGGGGGGACAGGGGGTACGGACGAGCAGTACTTC.

This clonotype was seen only a few times. The V and J genes are TRBV29-1 and TRBJ2-5; 7 positions agree with TRBD2. With V trimmed by 7 bases and J by 8 bases, 16 bases remained unmatched. Germline assignment: CDR1 SQVTM and CDR2 ANQGSEA. The CDR3 covers 14 residues. As DNA, the CDR3 is TGCAGCGGATCCGGGGGGTATGGCCAGGATACCCAGTACTTC. Encoded protein: CSGSGGYGQDTQYF.

The CDR3 DNA reads TGCGCCAGCAGCTATCGGGACACCTACAATGAGCAGTTCTTC. Translating gives CASSYRDTYNEQFF. The chain employs TRBV5-1 and TRBJ2-1, with D possibly being TRBD1 (6 bases). The CDR3 totals 14 residues. Germline lookup yields CDR1 SGHRS and CDR2 YFSETQ. V lost 3 bases and J 2 bases, leaving 9 bases between the germline ends.

Ten or more counts support this clonotype. V gene TRBV12-3 or TRBV12-4 combines with J gene TRBJ2-1; 7 bases are a match to TRBD1. With V trimmed by 1 base and J by 5 bases, 5 bases remained unmatched. The CDR3 runs 15 residues. CDR3 in amino acids: CASSLVPGGNNEQFF. CDR3 in DNA: TGTGCCAGCAGTTTAGTTCCAGGGGGTAACAATGAGCAGTTCTTC.

About this clonotype: Being one base from a much bigger clone, this may be a read error. The chain uses TRBV4-2 and TRBJ2-1, with D unclear. CDR1 and CDR2 (germline): LGHNA, YNFKEQ. Deletions cut 4 bases from V and 8 bases from J, with 15 bases between. The CDR3 runs to 14 residues. As DNA, the CDR3 is TGTGCCAGCAGCCCGGTCGGCTCCCTGGATGAGCAGTTCTTC. This translates into CASSPVGSLDEQFF.

This chain links TRBV28 with TRBJ1-1; a weak D match, TRBD1 (6 bases). V shed 5 bases and J shed 6 bases, with 22 bases lying between them. This CDR3 region has 16 residues. Germline values: CDR1 MDHEN, CDR2 SYDVKM. The CDR3 coding sequence is TGTGCCAGCAGTCTGGTGGGGGCGTCTAACCCTGCTGAAGCTTTCTTT. As protein: CASSLVGASNPAEAFF.

As to this clonotype: Just one base apart from a much larger clone, this may be a read error. The chain is built from TRBV29-1 and TRBJ1-4; 10 positions agree with TRBD1. Germline V gives CDR1 SQVTM, CDR2 ANQGSEA. The CDR3 has 16 amino acids. For the CDR3, the DNA is TGCAGCGTTCGGACAGGGGGGGTGGCAACTATTGAAAAACTGTTTTTT. Amino acid sequence: CSVRTGGVATIEKLFF.